A selection of T cell receptor beta chains follows, all from one sample in a study of T cell responses to AZD1222 COVID-19 vaccine. Here immunoSEQ multiplex PCR was the method, and the copy in TCRdb shows in-frame clones only, minus some. Among some 130,000 clones listed, 80% to 90% were seen once. The starting material was peripheral blood, obtained on day 0 of AZD1222 vaccination. The origin of the receptors is an adult in good health. CDR3s include the opening cysteine and the closing phenylalanine or tryptophan.

CDR3aa: CASRGGAEAFF; len: 11; v_gene: TRBV13; j_gene: TRBJ1-1
CDR3aa: CASSFGVPSTEAFF; len: 14; v_gene: TRBV5-1; j_gene: TRBJ1-1
CDR3aa: CASSPLRGMGNEQFF; len: 15; v_gene: TRBV5-1; j_gene: TRBJ2-1
CDR3aa: CASSDSGLAGDIGEQFF; len: 17; v_gene: TRBV6-4; j_gene: TRBJ2-1
CDR3aa: CASSLSLTGTSSGELFF; len: 17; v_gene: TRBV5-1; j_gene: TRBJ2-2
CDR3aa: CASSLGDRENTEAFF; len: 15; v_gene: TRBV28; j_gene: TRBJ1-1
CDR3aa: CASSLVVLFSTGVQNTIYF; len: 19; v_gene: TRBV7-8; j_gene: TRBJ1-3
CDR3aa: CAVRDSTYEQYF; len: 12; v_gene: TRBV2; j_gene: TRBJ2-7
CDR3aa: CASSDQGGAPGKLFF; len: 15; v_gene: TRBV6-4; j_gene: TRBJ1-4
CDR3aa: CASSRRNNPSETQYF; len: 15; v_gene: TRBV13; j_gene: TRBJ2-5
CDR3aa: CSVGTSGGKETQYF; len: 14; v_gene: TRBV29-1; j_gene: TRBJ2-5
CDR3aa: CASSLFRRGPMNTEAFF; len: 17; v_gene: TRBV28; j_gene: TRBJ1-1
CDR3aa: CASSRTDGTYEQYF; len: 14; v_gene: TRBV5-4; j_gene: TRBJ2-7
CDR3aa: CASSLDGGQDTQYF; len: 14; v_gene: TRBV5-1; j_gene: TRBJ2-3
CDR3aa: CATSSRQGWRGYTF; len: 14; v_gene: TRBV15; j_gene: TRBJ1-2
CDR3aa: CASSLKVGQGSGYTF; len: 15; v_gene: TRBV7-8; j_gene: TRBJ1-2
CDR3aa: CAWSVYGGPTEAFF; len: 14; v_gene: TRBV30; j_gene: TRBJ1-1
CDR3aa: CASSLGVSANTGELFF; len: 16; v_gene: TRBV5-1; j_gene: TRBJ2-2
CDR3aa: CASSLSGKFNEKLFF; len: 15; v_gene: TRBV5-8; j_gene: TRBJ1-4
CDR3aa: CASSRPETGNGEKLFF; len: 16; v_gene: TRBV5-4; j_gene: TRBJ1-4
CDR3aa: CASSLRGIFTGELFF; len: 15; v_gene: TRBV7-2; j_gene: TRBJ2-2
CDR3aa: CASSFWGDRGIDGNTIYF; len: 18; v_gene: TRBV28; j_gene: TRBJ1-3
CDR3aa: CASSENRGNTIYF; len: 13; v_gene: TRBV10-2; j_gene: TRBJ1-3
CDR3aa: CAISVQDEAFF; len: 11; v_gene: TRBV10-3; j_gene: TRBJ1-1
CDR3aa: CASSLVGEKLFF; len: 12; v_gene: TRBV5-1; j_gene: TRBJ1-4
CDR3aa: CASSEYARDYTEAFF; len: 15; v_gene: TRBV9; j_gene: TRBJ1-1
CDR3aa: CASSSKLYSPLHF; len: 13; v_gene: TRBV6-5; j_gene: TRBJ1-6
CDR3aa: CASSQEVQVYGYTF; len: 14; v_gene: TRBV14; j_gene: TRBJ1-2
CDR3aa: CASQFPSGEYGYTF; len: 14; v_gene: TRBV28; j_gene: TRBJ1-2
CDR3aa: CASSSGTDFYGYTF; len: 14; v_gene: TRBV5-4; j_gene: TRBJ1-2
CDR3aa: CATSRDLAGVGETQYF; len: 16; v_gene: TRBV15; j_gene: TRBJ2-5
CDR3aa: CASSQKLTSGGANEQFF; len: 17; v_gene: TRBV4-1; j_gene: TRBJ2-1
CDR3aa: CASSMSKINEKLFF; len: 14; v_gene: TRBV19; j_gene: TRBJ1-4
CDR3aa: CATSRDGQGGSPLHF; len: 15; v_gene: TRBV15; j_gene: TRBJ1-6
CDR3aa: CASSTGNQPQHF; len: 12; v_gene: TRBV28; j_gene: TRBJ1-5
CDR3aa: CASSPDRVPSGYTF; len: 14; v_gene: TRBV18; j_gene: TRBJ1-2
CDR3aa: CASSFRASSYEQYF; len: 14; v_gene: TRBV27; j_gene: TRBJ2-7
CDR3aa: CASSLVNSPLHF; len: 12; v_gene: TRBV18; j_gene: TRBJ1-6
CDR3aa: CASSPTGTGGAWGQPQHF; len: 18; v_gene: TRBV18; j_gene: TRBJ1-5
CDR3aa: CAIAGPTFGGELFF; len: 14; v_gene: TRBV28; j_gene: TRBJ2-2
CDR3aa: CASRFSQVPTNYGYTF; len: 16; v_gene: TRBV2; j_gene: TRBJ1-2
CDR3aa: CASSQVQGAGTEAFF; len: 15; v_gene: TRBV4-1; j_gene: TRBJ1-1
CDR3aa: CASSQRAGVVLSPLHF; len: 16; v_gene: TRBV14; j_gene: TRBJ1-6
CDR3aa: CASSQEIGNTIYF; len: 13; v_gene: TRBV3-1/TRBV3-2; j_gene: TRBJ1-3
CDR3aa: CASSLRTGQSGYTF; len: 14; v_gene: TRBV27; j_gene: TRBJ1-2
CDR3aa: CASSSILAGDTGELFF; len: 16; v_gene: TRBV5-1; j_gene: TRBJ2-2
CDR3aa: CASSSVWAGELFF; len: 13; v_gene: TRBV28; j_gene: TRBJ2-2
CDR3aa: CASSFLIRTGDSTDTQYF; len: 18; v_gene: TRBV7-8; j_gene: TRBJ2-3